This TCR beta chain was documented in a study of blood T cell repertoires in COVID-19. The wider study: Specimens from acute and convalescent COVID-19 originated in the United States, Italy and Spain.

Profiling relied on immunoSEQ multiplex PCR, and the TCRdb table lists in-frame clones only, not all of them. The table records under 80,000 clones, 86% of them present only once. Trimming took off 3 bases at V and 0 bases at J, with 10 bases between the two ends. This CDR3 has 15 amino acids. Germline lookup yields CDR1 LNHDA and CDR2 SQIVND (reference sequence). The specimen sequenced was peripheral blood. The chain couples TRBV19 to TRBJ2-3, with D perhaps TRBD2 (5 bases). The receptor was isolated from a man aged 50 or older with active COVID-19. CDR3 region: CASSISGLSTDTQYF. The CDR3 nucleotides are TGTGCCAGTAGTATCTCGGGGTTGAGCACAGATACGCAGTATTTT.